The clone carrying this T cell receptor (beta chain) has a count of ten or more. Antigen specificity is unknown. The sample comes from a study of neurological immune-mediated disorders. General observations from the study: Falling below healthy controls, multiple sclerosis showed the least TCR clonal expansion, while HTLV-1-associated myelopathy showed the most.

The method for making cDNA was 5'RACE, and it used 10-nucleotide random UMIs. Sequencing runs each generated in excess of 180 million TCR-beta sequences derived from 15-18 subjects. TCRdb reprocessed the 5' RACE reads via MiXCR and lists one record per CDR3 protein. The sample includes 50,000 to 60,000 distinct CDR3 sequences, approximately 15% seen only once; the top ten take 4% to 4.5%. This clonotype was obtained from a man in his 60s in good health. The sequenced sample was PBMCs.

Here the CDR3 reads CASSPQGYEQYF. CDR3 DNA sequence: TGTGCCAGCAGCCCCCAGGGCTACGAGCAGTACTTC. The rearrangement uses TRBV25-1 and TRBJ2-7, with D possibly being TRBD1 (5 bases). Germline V gene lookup returns CDR1 MGHDK and CDR2 SYGVNS. This CDR3 region has 12 residues. V was shortened by 6 bases and J by 3 bases, with 9 bases between the two germline ends.